The 6 T cell receptor beta chains below were found in one sample sequenced in a study of blood T cell repertoires in COVID-19. Repertoires were generated with immunoSEQ multiplex PCR, while TCRdb's copy carries only in-frame clones and drops some. The sample consists of over 80,000 clones, roughly 80% of them appearing once. The sequencing input was peripheral blood. The receptors here all came from a woman in her 70s with acute or convalescent COVID-19.

This chain joins TRBV29-1 and TRBJ2-3; TRBD2 matches at 7 bases. Germline V gene sequence: CDR1 SQVTM, CDR2 ANQGSEA. Trimming at V came to 3 bases and at J to 12 bases, leaving 6 bases not matched to a gene. The CDR3 has 11 amino acids. CDR3 residues: CSVEGRGSQYF. CDR3 in DNA: TGCAGCGTTGAGGGGCGGGGGTCTCAGTATTTT.

This clone was seen only a few times. J is TRBJ1-4 and V is TRBV5-1; a possible D gene is TRBD1 (6 bases). CDR3 length equals 14 residues. V was clipped by 0 bases and J by 8 bases, with 11 bases between them. Germline CDR1 reads SGHRS; CDR2 reads YFSETQ. The DNA of the CDR3 is TGCGCCAGCAGCTTGGGCAGGGGAACCGAAAAACTGTTTTTT. It encodes CASSLGRGTEKLFF.

The chain employs TRBV20-1 and TRBJ1-2; 10 nucleotides match TRBD1. From germline, CDR1 is DFQATT and CDR2 SNEGSKA (reference sequence). The CDR3 is 13 residues long. V shed 3 bases and J 6 bases; nucleotides not matched to a gene: 4. This CDR3 is CSASLDRGDGYTF. DNA for the CDR3: TGCAGTGCTAGTCTGGACAGGGGGGATGGCTACACCTTC.

The chain couples TRBV5-4 to TRBJ2-5; D not resolved. The CDR3 is 15 residues long. CDR1 SGHNT and CDR2 YYREEE come from the germline V gene (reference sequence). V was pared by 1 base and J by 2 bases, with 12 bases between. The CDR3 sequence: CASSLPDSPQETQYF. CDR3 in DNA: TGTGCCAGCAGCTTGCCCGACTCTCCACAAGAGACCCAGTACTTC. Variable domain in full (rest from reference TRBV5-4 and TRBJ2-5): ETGVTQSPTHLIKTRGQQVTLRCSSQSGHNTVSWYQQALGQGPQFIFQYYREEENGRGNFPPRFSGLQFPNYSSELNVNALELDDSALYLCASSLPDSPQETQYFGPGTRLLVL.

The gene calls are TRBV29-1 and TRBJ1-2; D uncertain. This CDR3 contains 14 residues. The V gene's germline CDR1 is SQVTM and CDR2 ANQGSEA. Trimming left V 6 bases short and J 8 bases short, with 22 bases between. CDR3: CSVPEGLNEKGYTF. CDR3 bases: TGCAGCGTACCAGAGGGTCTAAACGAAAAAGGCTACACCTTC.

This clone was observed a single time. The genes are TRBV19 and TRBJ1-4, with D tentatively TRBD1 (5 bases). This CDR3 region has 12 residues. The V end lost 7 bases, the J end lost 8 bases, and 11 bases lay between the germline ends. Per germline, CDR1 LNHDA and CDR2 SQIVND (reference sequence). The CDR3 nucleotides read TGTGCCAGTACGGGACTACGGGAAAAACTGTTTTTT. It encodes CASTGLREKLFF.